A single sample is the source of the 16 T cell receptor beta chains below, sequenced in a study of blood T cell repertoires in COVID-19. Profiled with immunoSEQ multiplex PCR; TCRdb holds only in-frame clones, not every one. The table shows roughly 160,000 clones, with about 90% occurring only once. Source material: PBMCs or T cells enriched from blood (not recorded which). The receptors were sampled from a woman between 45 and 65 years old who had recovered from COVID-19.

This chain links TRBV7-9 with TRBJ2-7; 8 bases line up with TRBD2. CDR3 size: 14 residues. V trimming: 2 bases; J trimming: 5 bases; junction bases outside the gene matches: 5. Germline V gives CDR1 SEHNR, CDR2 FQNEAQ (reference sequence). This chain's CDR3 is CASSLREGLHEQYF. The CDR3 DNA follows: TGTGCCAGCAGCTTACGGGAGGGCCTCCACGAGCAGTACTTC.

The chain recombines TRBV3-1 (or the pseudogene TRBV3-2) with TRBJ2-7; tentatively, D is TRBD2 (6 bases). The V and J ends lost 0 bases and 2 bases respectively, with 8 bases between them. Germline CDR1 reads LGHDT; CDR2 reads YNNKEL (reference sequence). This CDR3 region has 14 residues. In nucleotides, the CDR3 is TGTGCCAGCAGCCAAGATAGCGGAGCCTACGAGCAGTACTTC. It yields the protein CASSQDSGAYEQYF.

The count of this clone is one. CDR3 sequence: CASSLDPGQYGYTF. As DNA, the CDR3 is TGCGCCAGCAGCTTGGATCCAGGGCAGTATGGCTACACCTTC. The V call is TRBV5-1, the J call TRBJ1-2; D is perhaps TRBD1 (5 bases). Trimming pared 0 bases from V and 5 bases from J, leaving 11 bases between. The CDR3 contains 14 residues. Germline CDR1 and CDR2: SGHRS and YFSETQ.

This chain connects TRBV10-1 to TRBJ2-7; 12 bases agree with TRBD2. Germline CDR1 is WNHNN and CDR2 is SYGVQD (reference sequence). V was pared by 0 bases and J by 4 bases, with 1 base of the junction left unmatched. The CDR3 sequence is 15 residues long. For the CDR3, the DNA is TGCGCCAGCAGTGAGTCCACTAGCGGGAGGTACGAGCAGTACTTC. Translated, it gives CASSESTSGRYEQYF.

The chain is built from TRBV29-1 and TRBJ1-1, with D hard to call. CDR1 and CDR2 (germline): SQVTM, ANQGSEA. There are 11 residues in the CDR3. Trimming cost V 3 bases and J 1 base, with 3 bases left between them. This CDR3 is CSVDKNTEAFF. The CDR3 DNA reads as TGCAGCGTTGATAAGAACACTGAAGCTTTCTTT.

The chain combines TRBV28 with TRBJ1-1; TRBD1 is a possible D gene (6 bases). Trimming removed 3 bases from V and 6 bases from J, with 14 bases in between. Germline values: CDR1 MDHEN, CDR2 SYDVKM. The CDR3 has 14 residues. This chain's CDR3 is CASSFSDRLPEAFF. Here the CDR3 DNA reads TGTGCCAGCAGTTTCTCTGACAGGCTCCCTGAAGCTTTCTTT.

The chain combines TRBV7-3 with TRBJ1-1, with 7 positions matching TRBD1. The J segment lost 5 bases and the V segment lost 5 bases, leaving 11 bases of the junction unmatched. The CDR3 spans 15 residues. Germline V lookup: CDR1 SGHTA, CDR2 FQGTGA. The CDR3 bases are TGTGCCAGCAGCCCTAGACAGGGTTCAGGGACTGAAGCTTTCTTT. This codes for CASSPRQGSGTEAFF. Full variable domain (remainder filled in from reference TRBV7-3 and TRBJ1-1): GAGVSQTPSNKVTEKGKYVELRCDPISGHTALYWYRQSLGQGPEFLIYFQGTGAADDSGLPNDRFFAVRPEGSVSTLKIQRTERGDSAVYLCASSPRQGSGTEAFFGQGTRLTVV.

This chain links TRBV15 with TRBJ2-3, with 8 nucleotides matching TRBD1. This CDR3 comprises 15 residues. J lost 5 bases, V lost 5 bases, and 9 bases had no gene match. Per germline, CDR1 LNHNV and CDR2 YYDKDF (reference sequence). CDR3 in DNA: TGTGCCACCAGCCAAGGAAGGACAGGGTTAGATACGCAGTATTTT. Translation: CATSQGRTGLDTQYF.

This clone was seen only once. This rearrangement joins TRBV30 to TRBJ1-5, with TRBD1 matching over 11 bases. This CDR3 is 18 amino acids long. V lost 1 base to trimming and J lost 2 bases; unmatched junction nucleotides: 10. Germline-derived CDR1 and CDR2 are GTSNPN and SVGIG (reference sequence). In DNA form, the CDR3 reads TGTGCCTGGAGTGCCGAGGGACAGGGGGTTGTGGGCAATCAGCCCCAGCATTTT. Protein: CAWSAEGQGVVGNQPQHF.

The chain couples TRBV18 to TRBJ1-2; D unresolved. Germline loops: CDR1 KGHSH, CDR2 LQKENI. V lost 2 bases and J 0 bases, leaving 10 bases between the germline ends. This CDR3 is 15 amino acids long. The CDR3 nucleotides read TGTGCCAGCTCACCAACCGGGGAGCCTAACTATGGCTACACCTTC. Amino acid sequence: CASSPTGEPNYGYTF.

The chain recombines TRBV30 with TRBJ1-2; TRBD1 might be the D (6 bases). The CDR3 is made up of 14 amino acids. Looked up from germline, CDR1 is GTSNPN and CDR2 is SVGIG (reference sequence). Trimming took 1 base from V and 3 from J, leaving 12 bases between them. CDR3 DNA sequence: TGTGCCTGGAGTGCGGTCAGGGGCGACTATGGCTACACCTTC. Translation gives CAWSAVRGDYGYTF.

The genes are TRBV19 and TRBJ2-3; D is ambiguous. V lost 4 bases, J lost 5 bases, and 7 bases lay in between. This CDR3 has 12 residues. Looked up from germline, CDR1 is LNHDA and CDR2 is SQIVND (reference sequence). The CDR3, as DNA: TGTGCCAGTAGTACGCTAGGAGATACGCAGTATTTT. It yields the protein CASSTLGDTQYF.

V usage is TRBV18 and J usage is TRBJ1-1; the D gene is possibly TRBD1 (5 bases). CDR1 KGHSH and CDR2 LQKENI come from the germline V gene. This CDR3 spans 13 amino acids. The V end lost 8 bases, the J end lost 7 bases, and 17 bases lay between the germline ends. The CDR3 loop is CASRRGEESEAFF. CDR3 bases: TGTGCCAGCCGGAGAGGGGAGGAGAGTGAAGCTTTCTTT.

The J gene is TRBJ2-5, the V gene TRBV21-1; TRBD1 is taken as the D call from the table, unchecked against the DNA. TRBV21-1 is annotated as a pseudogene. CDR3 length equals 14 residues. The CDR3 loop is CASSEDRGEETQYF. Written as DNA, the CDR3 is TGTGCCAGCAGCGAGGACAGGGGCGAAGAGACCCAGTACTTC.

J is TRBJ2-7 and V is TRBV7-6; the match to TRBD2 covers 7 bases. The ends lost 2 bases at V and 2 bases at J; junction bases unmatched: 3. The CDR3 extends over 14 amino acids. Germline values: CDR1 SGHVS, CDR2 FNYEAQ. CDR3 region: CASSLSGAAYEQYF. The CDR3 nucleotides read TGTGCCAGCAGCTTAAGCGGGGCCGCCTACGAGCAGTACTTC.

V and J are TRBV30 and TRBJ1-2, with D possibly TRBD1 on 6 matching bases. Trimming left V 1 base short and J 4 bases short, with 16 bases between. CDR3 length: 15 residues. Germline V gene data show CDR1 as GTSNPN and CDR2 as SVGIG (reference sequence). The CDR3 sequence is CAWSAPDSTLYGYTF. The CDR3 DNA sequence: TGTGCCTGGAGTGCCCCGGACAGTACGCTCTATGGCTACACCTTC.